This is a list of T cell receptor beta chains from one sample in a study of T cell responses to AZD1222 COVID-19 vaccine. Only in-frame clones appear in the TCRdb table, and some are missing; sequencing was by immunoSEQ multiplex PCR. Here the sample spans fewer than 150,000 clones, more than 75% being singletons. This specimen consisted of peripheral blood, obtained 28 days after the second AZD1222 dose. The source is an adult who received the AZD1222 COVID-19 vaccine. Each CDR3 is given with its conserved first and last residue. The D gene is left open where the match is weak. Part of the rows lack a size; the others show once, few, many or a class for expanded clones.

V	J	size	D	DNA	CDR3
TRBV5-1	TRBJ1-1	-	-	TGCGCCAGCAGCCCATCAGGGAGGGGTACTGAAGCTTTCTTT	CASSPSGRGTEAFF
TRBV29-1	TRBJ2-7	once	TRBD2	TGCAGCGTGGGACTAGCGGGATGGAGCGAGCAGTACTTC	CSVGLAGWSEQYF
TRBV18	TRBJ2-5	-	TRBD2	TGTGCCAGCTCACCACCCCGGGGGGAGTTTTTGCAGGAGACCCAGTACTTC	CASSPPRGEFLQETQYF
TRBV5-4	TRBJ2-1	-	-	TGTGCCAGCAGCCATCTGGGAGAGCGGGTCTCAGGTGAGCAGTTCTTC	CASSHLGERVSGEQFF
TRBV9	TRBJ2-6	-	-	TGTGCCAGCACGGCGGGATCTGGGGCCAACGTCCTGACTTTC	CASTAGSGANVLTF
TRBV11-3	TRBJ2-1	-	-	TGTGCCAGCAGCTTTGGCGCAAGCTCCTACAATGAGCAGTTCTTC	CASSFGASSYNEQFF
TRBV30	TRBJ1-5	-	-	TGTGCCTGGAGTGGGACAGACGATCAGCCCCAGCATTTT	CAWSGTDDQPQHF
TRBV30	TRBJ1-2	-	TRBD1	TGTGCCTGGACCAGACAGGGGTTCTATGGCTACACCTTC	CAWTRQGFYGYTF
TRBV14	TRBJ2-7	-	-	TGTGCCAGCAGCCGAGGGATGGGCTTTAACTACGAGCAGTACTTC	CASSRGMGFNYEQYF
TRBV2	TRBJ2-5	-	-	TGTGCCAGCAGTGTCTCCAAAGAGACCCAGTACTTC	CASSVSKETQYF
TRBV4-3	TRBJ2-1	-	TRBD1	TGCGCCAGCAGCACCGGACAGGGGGCGGTGAATGAGCAGTTCTTC	CASSTGQGAVNEQFF
TRBV7-2	TRBJ2-7	-	TRBD2	TGTGCCAGCAGCCCTTCGCGGAGCGGGGGGACCGTTAAGTACTTC	CASSPSRSGGTVKYF
TRBV7-2	TRBJ2-7	-	-	TGTGCCAGCAGCCCTGCGTATCCCGAGCAGTACTTC	CASSPAYPEQYF
TRBV7-8	TRBJ1-5	few	-	TGTGCCAGCAGCCCCCGGAGGGGCGGCAATCAGCCCCAGCATTTT	CASSPRRGGNQPQHF
TRBV6-5	TRBJ1-1	-	-	TGTGCCAGCAGTTACGCAGAGAACACTGAAGCTTTCTTT	CASSYAENTEAFF
TRBV30	TRBJ2-2	-	-	TGTGCCTGGTTCCAGGGTTTGGCCGGGGAGCTGTTTTTT	CAWFQGLAGELFF
TRBV7-9	TRBJ1-1	-	-	TGTGCCAGCGCGCGGGGAGGGACTGAAGCTTTCTTT	CASARGGTEAFF
TRBV6-1	TRBJ1-2	-	TRBD1	TGTGCCAGCAGTGATAGACAGGGGTTCCTCGCCTTC	CASSDRQGFLAF
TRBV5-6	TRBJ1-2	-	-	TGTGCCAGCAGCTTCCCTGGGTATGGCTACACCTTC	CASSFPGYGYTF
TRBV11-3	TRBJ2-1	-	-	TGTGCCAGCAGTTCAGGGGTTGAGCAGTTCTTC	CASSSGVEQFF
TRBV11-3	TRBJ2-6	-	TRBD1	TGTGCCAGCAGTAAAGGGGGCTCGGACTCTGGGGCCAACGTCCTGACTTTC	CASSKGGSDSGANVLTF
TRBV28	TRBJ2-7	-	-	TGTGCCAGCAGTCCCGCCGAGGGTCGAGAGCAGTACTTC	CASSPAEGREQYF
TRBV5-4	TRBJ2-3	-	-	TGTGCCAGCAGCGTTCCGATAACAGATACGCAGTATTTT	CASSVPITDTQYF
TRBV27	TRBJ2-7	-	TRBD2	TGTGCCAGCAGAAACGCCGGGACTAGCGACGGGTGGGAGCAGTACTTC	CASRNAGTSDGWEQYF
TRBV13	TRBJ1-6	-	-	TGTGCCAGCAGCTTAGGCCTAGGTGGGGAGAATTCACCCCTCCACTTT	CASSLGLGGENSPLHF
TRBV6-5	TRBJ1-4	-	-	TGTGCCAGCAGCGACTACGGGCTGAATGAAAAACTGTTTTTT	CASSDYGLNEKLFF
TRBV9	TRBJ2-4	-	-	TGTGCCAGCTTCCCCGAGGGGCCCAAAAACATTCAGTACTTC	CASFPEGPKNIQYF
TRBV5-1	TRBJ2-5	few	TRBD1	TGCGCCAGCAGCACCGGACAGGGTCAAGAGACCCAGTACTTC	CASSTGQGQETQYF
TRBV5-6	TRBJ1-1	-	-	TGTGCCAGCAGCTGGGTCGAATCGAACACTGAAGCTTTCTTT	CASSWVESNTEAFF
TRBV12-3/TRBV12-4	TRBJ2-4	-	-	TGTGCCAGCAGTTTCGGGACGGGAAACATTCAGTACTTC	CASSFGTGNIQYF
TRBV7-3	TRBJ1-2	-	TRBD1	TGTGCCAGCAGCATCACCGGGACAGGCACCTATGGCTACACCTTC	CASSITGTGTYGYTF
TRBV10-3	TRBJ1-1	-	-	TGTGCCATCAGTGAGGCCAGGGGATCGAACACTGAAGCTTTCTTT	CAISEARGSNTEAFF
TRBV12-3/TRBV12-4	TRBJ1-3	-	-	TGTGCCAGCGGGGAAGGAGATCTCACCATATATTTT	CASGEGDLTIYF
TRBV6-6	TRBJ2-3	-	-	TGTGCCAGCAGGGCCGGGGCCCACACAGATACGCAGTATTTT	CASRAGAHTDTQYF
TRBV18	TRBJ2-2	-	TRBD1	TGTGCCAGCTCCGCCGGTTCTTCGACAGGGGATGCCAGGGGAGTGGTGTTTTTT	CASSAGSSTGDARGVVFF
TRBV9	TRBJ2-1	once	TRBD2	TGTGCCAGCAGCGACCCGGGACTAGCGGGAGGCCAACAGCCCTACAATGAGCAGTTCTTC	CASSDPGLAGGQQPYNEQFF
TRBV30	TRBJ2-1	once	-	TGTGCCTGGAGGCAGGGCCATTACAATGAGCAGTTCTTC	CAWRQGHYNEQFF
TRBV28	TRBJ2-7	-	TRBD1	TGTGCCAGCAGTTTATCCGGGACAGGGTTTGGCGAGCAGTACTTC	CASSLSGTGFGEQYF
TRBV6-5	TRBJ1-1	-	TRBD1	TGTGCCAGCGTACGGGACAGCCGGAACACTGAAGCTTTCTTT	CASVRDSRNTEAFF
TRBV6-1	TRBJ2-1	-	-	TGTGCCAGCAGTGAAATCGAGGCGGTACTAAACCACAATGAGCAGTTCTTC	CASSEIEAVLNHNEQFF
TRBV9	TRBJ1-5	-	-	TGTGCCAGCAGCGTAGGACAGACAAATCAGCCCCAGCATTTT	CASSVGQTNQPQHF
TRBV5-5	TRBJ1-5	-	-	TGTGCCAGCAGCACAAAGGGCACGACCCAGCATTTT	CASSTKGTTQHF
TRBV7-9	TRBJ2-5	-	-	TGTGCCAGCAGCCTATCTGGGGGGCAAGGGGGGACCCAGTACTTC	CASSLSGGQGGTQYF
TRBV7-9	TRBJ2-7	-	TRBD1	TGTGCCAGCAGCTTAATTCGGGCAGGGGGCTACGAGCAGTACTTC	CASSLIRAGGYEQYF
TRBV27	TRBJ1-2	-	-	TGTGCCAGCAGTTTCGTATCAGGGCATCATGGCTACACCTTC	CASSFVSGHHGYTF
TRBV5-1	TRBJ2-7	-	-	TGCGCCAGCAGCTTGGGTAGGGCTCCCTCCTACGAGCAGTACTTC	CASSLGRAPSYEQYF
TRBV5-4	TRBJ1-4	once	-	TGTGCCAGCAGCGTGCGGACAGCCCCGGCGAGTGAAAAACTGTTTTTT	CASSVRTAPASEKLFF
TRBV6-2/TRBV6-3	TRBJ2-1	once	-	TGTGCCAGCAGCGGCAGGTTGGGGTTCGGTGAGCAGTTCTTC	CASSGRLGFGEQFF
TRBV19	TRBJ2-2	-	-	TGTGCCAGCTCCTGGGCCTATTCGAACACCGGGGAGCTGTTTTTT	CASSWAYSNTGELFF
TRBV2	TRBJ2-1	-	-	TGTGCCAGCAGTGTGGCGGATAATGAGCAGTTCTTC	CASSVADNEQFF
TRBV28	TRBJ1-5	-	-	TGTGCCAGCAGTTTGGGGGTAAACAATCAGCCCCAGCATTTT	CASSLGVNNQPQHF